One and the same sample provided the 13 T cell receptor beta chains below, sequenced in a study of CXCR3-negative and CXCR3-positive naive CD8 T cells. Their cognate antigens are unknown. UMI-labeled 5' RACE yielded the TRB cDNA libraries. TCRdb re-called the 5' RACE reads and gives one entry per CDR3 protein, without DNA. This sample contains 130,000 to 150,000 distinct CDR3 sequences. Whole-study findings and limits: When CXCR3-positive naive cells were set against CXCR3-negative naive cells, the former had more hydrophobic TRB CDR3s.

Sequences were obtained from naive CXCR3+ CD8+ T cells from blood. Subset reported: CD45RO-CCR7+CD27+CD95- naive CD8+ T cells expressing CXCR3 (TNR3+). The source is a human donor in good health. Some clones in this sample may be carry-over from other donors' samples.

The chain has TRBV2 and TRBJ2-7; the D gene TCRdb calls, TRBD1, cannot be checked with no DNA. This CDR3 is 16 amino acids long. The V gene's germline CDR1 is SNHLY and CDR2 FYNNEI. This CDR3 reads CASSRTGTGYRDEQYF.

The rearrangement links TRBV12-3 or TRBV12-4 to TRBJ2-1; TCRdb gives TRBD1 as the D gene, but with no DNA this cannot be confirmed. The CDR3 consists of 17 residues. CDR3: CASSLPPREVSYNEQFF.

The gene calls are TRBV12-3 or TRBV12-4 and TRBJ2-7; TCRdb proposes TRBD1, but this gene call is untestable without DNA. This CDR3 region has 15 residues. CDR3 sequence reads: CASSLFSGQGKEQYF.

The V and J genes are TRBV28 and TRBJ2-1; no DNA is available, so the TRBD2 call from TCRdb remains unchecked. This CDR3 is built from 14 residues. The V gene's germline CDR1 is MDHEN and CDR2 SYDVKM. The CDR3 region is CASSARVSDNEQFF.

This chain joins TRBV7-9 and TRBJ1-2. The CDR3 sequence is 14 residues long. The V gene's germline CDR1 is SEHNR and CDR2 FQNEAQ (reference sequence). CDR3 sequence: CASSSSGILYGYTF. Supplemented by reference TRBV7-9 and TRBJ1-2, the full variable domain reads DTGVSQNPRHKITKRGQNVTFRCDPISEHNRLYWYRQTLGQGPEFLTYFQNEAQLEKSRLLSDRFSAERPKGSFSTLEIQRTEQGDSAMYLCASSSSGILYGYTFGSGTRLTVV.

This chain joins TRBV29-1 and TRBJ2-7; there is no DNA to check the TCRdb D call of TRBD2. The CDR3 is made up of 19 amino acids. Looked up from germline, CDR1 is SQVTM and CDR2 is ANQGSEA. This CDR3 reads CSVEGGTTSGGPPSYEQYF.

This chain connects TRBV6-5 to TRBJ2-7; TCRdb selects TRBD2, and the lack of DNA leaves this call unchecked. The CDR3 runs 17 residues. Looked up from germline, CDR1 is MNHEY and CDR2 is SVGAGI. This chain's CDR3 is CASSYSMVAGEEYEQYF.

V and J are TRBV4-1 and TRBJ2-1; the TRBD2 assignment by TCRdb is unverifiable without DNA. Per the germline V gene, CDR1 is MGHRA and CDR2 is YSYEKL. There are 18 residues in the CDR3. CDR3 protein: CASSPSRTGGPGSNEQFF.

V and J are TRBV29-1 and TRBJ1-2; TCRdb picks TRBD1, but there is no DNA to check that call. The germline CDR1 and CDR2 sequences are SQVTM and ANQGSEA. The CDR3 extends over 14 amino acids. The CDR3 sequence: CSVDTPAGRYGYTF.

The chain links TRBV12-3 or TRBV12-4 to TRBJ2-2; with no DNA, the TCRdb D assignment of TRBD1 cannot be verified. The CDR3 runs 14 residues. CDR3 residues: CASSYGQGTVELFF.

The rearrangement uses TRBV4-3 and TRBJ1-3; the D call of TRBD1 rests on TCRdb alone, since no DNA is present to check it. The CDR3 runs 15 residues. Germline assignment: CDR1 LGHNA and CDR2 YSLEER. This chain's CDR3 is CASSNEGTAGNTIYF.

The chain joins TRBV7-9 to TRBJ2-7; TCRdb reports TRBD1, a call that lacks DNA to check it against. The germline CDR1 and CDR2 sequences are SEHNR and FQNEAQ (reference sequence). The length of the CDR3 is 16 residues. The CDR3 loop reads CASSPPSGILSYEQYF.

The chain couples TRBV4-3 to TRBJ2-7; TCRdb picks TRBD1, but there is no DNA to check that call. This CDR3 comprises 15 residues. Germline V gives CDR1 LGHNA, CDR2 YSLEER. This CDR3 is CASSQDRDRDYEQYF.